This TCR beta chain was identified in a study of cytomegalovirus exposure and HLA in healthy donors. Study observations and caveats: A later look showed TCR association rates differing by HLA locus, highest for DRB1 and lowest for HLA-C.

This CDR3 comprises 15 residues. V was clipped by 7 bases and J by 0 bases; unmatched bases: 6. Germline loops: CDR1 MNHEY, CDR2 SMNVEV (reference sequence). The table lists this clone with a count of one. Its antigen is still unknown. Researchers ran the PCR with 60 Vbeta and 13 Jbeta primers. The assay was immunoSEQ multiplex PCR, and TCRdb's table has in-frame clones only and misses some. The sample carries about 170,000 clones, around 78% recorded once. This clonotype was sampled from a woman aged 30 to 39 in good health and CMV-seropositive. Source material: PBMCs. V usage is TRBV27 and J usage is TRBJ2-3, with TRBD2 matching 8 bases. The CDR3 spells CASKRLAGSTDTQYF. CDR3 nucleotide sequence: TGTGCCAGCAAGCGTCTAGCGGGTAGCACAGATACGCAGTATTTT.